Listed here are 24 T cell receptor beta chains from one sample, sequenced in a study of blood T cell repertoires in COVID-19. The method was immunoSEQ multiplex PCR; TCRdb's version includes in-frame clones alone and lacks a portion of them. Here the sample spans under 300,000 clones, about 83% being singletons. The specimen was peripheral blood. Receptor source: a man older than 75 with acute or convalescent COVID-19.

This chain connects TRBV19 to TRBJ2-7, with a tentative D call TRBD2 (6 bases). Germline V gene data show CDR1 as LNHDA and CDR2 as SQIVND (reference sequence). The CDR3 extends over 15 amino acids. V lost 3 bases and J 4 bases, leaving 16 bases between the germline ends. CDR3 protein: CASSIREDTGYEQYF. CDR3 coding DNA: TGTGCCAGTAGTATTAGGGAGGATACGGGATACGAGCAGTACTTC.

In nucleotides, the CDR3 is TGTGCCATCAGTGAATTGGGACTGTTGAGAGTCTACGAGCAGTACTTC. Its protein product is CAISELGLLRVYEQYF. This sequence joins TRBV10-3 and TRBJ2-7; maybe TRBD2 (6 bases). V was shortened by 3 bases and J by 3 bases, with 18 bases between the two germline ends. The CDR3 is made up of 16 amino acids. Germline values: CDR1 ENHRY, CDR2 SYGVKD.

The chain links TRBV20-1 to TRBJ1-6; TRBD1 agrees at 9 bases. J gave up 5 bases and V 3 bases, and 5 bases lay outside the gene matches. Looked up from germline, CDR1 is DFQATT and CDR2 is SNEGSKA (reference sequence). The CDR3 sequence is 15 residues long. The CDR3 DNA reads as TGCAGTGCTAGTCGGACAGGGGTGGATAATTCACCCCTCCACTTT. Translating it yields CSASRTGVDNSPLHF.

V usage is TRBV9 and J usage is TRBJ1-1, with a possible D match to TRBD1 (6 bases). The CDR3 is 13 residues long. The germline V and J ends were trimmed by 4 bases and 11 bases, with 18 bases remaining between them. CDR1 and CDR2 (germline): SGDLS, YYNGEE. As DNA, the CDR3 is TGTGCCAGCAGCACCACAGGGTCCCCTCGTGCTTTCTTT. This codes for CASSTTGSPRAFF.

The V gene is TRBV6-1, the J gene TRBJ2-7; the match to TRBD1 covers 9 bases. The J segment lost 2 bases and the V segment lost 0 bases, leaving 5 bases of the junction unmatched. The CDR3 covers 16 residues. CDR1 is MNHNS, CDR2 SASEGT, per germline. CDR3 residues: CASSEAQGQGTYEQYF. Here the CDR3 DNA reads TGTGCCAGCAGTGAAGCCCAGGGACAGGGCACCTACGAGCAGTACTTC.

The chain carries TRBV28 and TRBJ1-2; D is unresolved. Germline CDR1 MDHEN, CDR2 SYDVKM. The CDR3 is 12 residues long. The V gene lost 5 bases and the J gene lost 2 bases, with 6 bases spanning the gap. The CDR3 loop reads CASSSENYGYTF. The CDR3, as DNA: TGTGCCAGCAGTAGCGAAAACTATGGCTACACCTTC.

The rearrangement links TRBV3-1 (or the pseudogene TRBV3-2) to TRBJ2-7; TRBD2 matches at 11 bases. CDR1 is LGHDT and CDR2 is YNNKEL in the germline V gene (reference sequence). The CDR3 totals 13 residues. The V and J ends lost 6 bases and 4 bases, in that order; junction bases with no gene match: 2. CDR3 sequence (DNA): TGTGCCAGCAGTAGCGGGGGGGCTTACGAGCAGTACTTC. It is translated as CASSSGGAYEQYF.

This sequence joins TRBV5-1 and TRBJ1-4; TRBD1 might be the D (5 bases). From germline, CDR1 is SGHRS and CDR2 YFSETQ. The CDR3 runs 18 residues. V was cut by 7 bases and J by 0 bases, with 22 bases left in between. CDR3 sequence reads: CASGTGETVASTNEKLFF. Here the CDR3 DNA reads TGCGCCAGCGGGACGGGGGAAACAGTTGCTTCAACTAATGAAAAACTGTTTTTT.

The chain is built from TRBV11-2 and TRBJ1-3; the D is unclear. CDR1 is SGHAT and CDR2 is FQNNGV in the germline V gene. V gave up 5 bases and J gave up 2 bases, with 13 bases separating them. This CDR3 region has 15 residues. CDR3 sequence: CASSPGLATGNTIYF. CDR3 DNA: TGTGCCAGCAGCCCGGGATTGGCAACTGGAAACACCATATATTTT.

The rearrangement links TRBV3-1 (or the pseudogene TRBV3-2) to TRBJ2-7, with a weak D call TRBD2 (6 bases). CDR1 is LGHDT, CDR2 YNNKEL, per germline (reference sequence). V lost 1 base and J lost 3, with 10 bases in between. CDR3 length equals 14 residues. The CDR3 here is CASSQGQGGYEQYF. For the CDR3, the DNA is TGTGCCAGCAGCCAAGGGCAGGGAGGCTACGAGCAGTACTTC.

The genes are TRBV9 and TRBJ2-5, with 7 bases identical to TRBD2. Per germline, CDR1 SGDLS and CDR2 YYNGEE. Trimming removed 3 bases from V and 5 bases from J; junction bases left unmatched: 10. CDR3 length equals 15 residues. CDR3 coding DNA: TGTGCCAGCAGCGCGGGAGGAGCCCTAGGGGAGACCCAGTACTTC. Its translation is CASSAGGALGETQYF. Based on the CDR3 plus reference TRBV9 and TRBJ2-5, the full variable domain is DSGVTQTPKHLITATGQRVTLRCSPRSGDLSVYWYQQSLDQGLQFLIQYYNGEERAKGNILERFSAQQFPDLHSELNLSSLELGDSALYFCASSAGGALGETQYFGPGTRLLVL.

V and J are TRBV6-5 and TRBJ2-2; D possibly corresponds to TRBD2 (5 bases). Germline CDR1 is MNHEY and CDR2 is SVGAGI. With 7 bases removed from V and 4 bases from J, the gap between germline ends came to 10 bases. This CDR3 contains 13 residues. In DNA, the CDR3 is TGTGCCAGCAAGAACGGAGGCACCGGGGAGCTGTTTTTT. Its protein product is CASKNGGTGELFF.

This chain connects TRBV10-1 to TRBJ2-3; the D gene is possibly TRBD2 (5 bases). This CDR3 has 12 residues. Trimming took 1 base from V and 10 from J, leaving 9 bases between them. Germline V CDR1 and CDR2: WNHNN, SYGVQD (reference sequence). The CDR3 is CASSEFGGPQYF. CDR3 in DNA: TGCGCCAGCAGTGAGTTCGGCGGGCCGCAGTATTTT.

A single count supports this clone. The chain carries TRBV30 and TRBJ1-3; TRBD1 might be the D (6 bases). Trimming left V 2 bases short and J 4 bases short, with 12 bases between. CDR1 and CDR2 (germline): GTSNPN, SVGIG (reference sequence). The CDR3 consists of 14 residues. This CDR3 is CAWSTRQVGNTIYF. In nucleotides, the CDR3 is TGTGCCTGGAGTACCCGACAGGTGGGAAACACCATATATTTT.

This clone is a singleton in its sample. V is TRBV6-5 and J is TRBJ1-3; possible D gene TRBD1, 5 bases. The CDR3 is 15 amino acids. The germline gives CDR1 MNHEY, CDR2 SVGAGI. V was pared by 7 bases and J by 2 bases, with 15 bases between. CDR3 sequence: CASNTLQGTGNTIYF. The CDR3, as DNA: TGTGCCAGCAACACACTCCAGGGAACTGGAAACACCATATATTTT.

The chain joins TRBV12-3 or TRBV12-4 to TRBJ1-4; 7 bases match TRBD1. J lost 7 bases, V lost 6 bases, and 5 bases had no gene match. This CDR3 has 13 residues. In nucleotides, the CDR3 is TGTGCCAGCAGCCCGGGACAGCCTGAAAAACTGTTTTTT. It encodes CASSPGQPEKLFF.

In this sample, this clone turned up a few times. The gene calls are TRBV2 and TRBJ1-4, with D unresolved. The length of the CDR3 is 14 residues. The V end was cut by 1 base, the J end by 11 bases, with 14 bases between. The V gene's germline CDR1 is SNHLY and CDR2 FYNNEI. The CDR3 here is CASSEDGIRRKLFF. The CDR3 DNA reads TGTGCCAGCAGTGAAGACGGGATTAGGAGGAAACTGTTTTTT. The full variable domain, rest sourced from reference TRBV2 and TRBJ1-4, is EPEVTQTPSHQVTQMGQEVILRCVPISNHLYFYWYRQILGQKVEFLVSFYNNEISEKSEIFDDQFSVERPDGSNFTLKIRSTKLEDSAMYFCASSEDGIRRKLFFGSGTQLSVL.

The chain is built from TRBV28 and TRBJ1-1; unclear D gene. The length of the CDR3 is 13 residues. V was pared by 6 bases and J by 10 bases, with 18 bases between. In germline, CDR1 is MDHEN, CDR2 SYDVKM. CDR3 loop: CASRARTAEGAFF. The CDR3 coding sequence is TGTGCCAGCAGGGCACGGACCGCCGAGGGAGCTTTCTTT.

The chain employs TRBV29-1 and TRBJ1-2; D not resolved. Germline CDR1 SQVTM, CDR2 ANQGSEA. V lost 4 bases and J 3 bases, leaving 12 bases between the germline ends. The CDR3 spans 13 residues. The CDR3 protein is CSVGQGQDYGYTF. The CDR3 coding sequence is TGCAGCGTTGGACAAGGCCAAGACTATGGCTACACCTTC.

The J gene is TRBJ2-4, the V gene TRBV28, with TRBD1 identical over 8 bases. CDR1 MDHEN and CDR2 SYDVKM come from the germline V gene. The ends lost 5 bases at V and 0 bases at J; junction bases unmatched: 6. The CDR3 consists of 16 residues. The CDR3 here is CASSPTGALAKNIQYF. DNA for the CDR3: TGTGCCAGCAGTCCGACAGGGGCTCTAGCCAAAAACATTCAGTACTTC.

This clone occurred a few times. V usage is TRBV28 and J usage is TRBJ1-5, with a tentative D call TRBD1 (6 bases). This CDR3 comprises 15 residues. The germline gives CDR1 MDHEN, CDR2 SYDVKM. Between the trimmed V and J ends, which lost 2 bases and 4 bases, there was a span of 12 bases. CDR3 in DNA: TGTGCCAGCAGTTTAGAGGGGGGGCGAAATCAGCCCCAGCATTTT. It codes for CASSLEGGRNQPQHF.

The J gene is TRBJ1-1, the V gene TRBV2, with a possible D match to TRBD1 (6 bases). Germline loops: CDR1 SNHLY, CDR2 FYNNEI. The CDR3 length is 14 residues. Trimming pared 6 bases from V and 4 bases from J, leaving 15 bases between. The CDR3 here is CASSLITGPTEAFF. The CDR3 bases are TGTGCCAGCAGCTTGATTACAGGGCCCACTGAAGCTTTCTTT. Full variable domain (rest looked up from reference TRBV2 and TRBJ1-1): EPEVTQTPSHQVTQMGQEVILRCVPISNHLYFYWYRQILGQKVEFLVSFYNNEISEKSEIFDDQFSVERPDGSNFTLKIRSTKLEDSAMYFCASSLITGPTEAFFGQGTRLTVV.

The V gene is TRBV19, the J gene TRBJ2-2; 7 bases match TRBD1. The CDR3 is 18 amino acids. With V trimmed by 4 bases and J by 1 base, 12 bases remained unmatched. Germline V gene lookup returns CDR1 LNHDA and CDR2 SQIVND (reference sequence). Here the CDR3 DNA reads TGTGCCAGTAGTACGGGACAGCCGACACACTTGAACACCGGGGAGCTGTTTTTT. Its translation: CASSTGQPTHLNTGELFF.

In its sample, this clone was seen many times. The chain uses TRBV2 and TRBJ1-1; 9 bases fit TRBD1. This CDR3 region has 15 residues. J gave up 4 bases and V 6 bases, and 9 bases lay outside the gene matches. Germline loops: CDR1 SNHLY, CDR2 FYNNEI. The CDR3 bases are TGTGCCAGCAGAGAGACAGGGGGAATCTTCACTGAAGCTTTCTTT. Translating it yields CASRETGGIFTEAFF.